This T cell receptor beta chain was sequenced for a study of read filtering for tumor transcriptome and immune sequencing. The library was built from approximately 400 ng RNA with molecular barcoded adaptors for alpha/delta and beta/gamma chains. TCRdb reprocessed the reads with MiXCR, giving one entry per CDR3 protein. The data show over 50,000 distinct CDR3 sequences, around 21% seen once. This clonotype was recorded many times. Its antigen is not identified. Study results and limitations: Single-read clonotypes: roughly four fifths of IR-seq clonotypes (around 4% of reads), around three quarters of RNA-seq clonotypes (roughly 45% of reads).

The material sequenced was a population of CD138-negative cells sorted from bone marrow. This sequence originates from a donor aged 40 or over with multiple myeloma.

CDR3: CASTTGNTEAFF. The CDR3 DNA is TGTGCCAGCACCACAGGGAACACTGAAGCTTTCTTT. This chain joins TRBV2 and TRBJ1-1, with D tentatively TRBD1 (5 bases). V dropped 7 bases and J dropped 1 base, with 7 bases sitting between them. The germline CDR1 and CDR2 sequences are SNHLY and FYNNEI. This CDR3 has 12 residues.